The 20 T cell receptor beta chains given below trace back to one sample, sequenced in a study of blood T cell repertoires in COVID-19. The protocol was immunoSEQ multiplex PCR, while the TCRdb copy is restricted to in-frame clones and leaves out a portion. The table lists approximately 250,000 clones, about 82% of them singletons. The specimen sequenced was peripheral blood. Receptor source: a woman older than 75 with COVID-19, enrolled during active disease.

This chain uses TRBV30 with TRBJ1-4, with a tentative D call TRBD1 (5 bases). The germline gives CDR1 GTSNPN, CDR2 SVGIG (reference sequence). The CDR3 is 13 amino acids. The V end lost 5 bases, the J end lost 4 bases, and 11 bases lay between the germline ends. The DNA of the CDR3 is TGTGCCTGGTCATGGGGCCTTAATGAAAAACTGTTTTTT. It yields the protein CAWSWGLNEKLFF.

The J gene is TRBJ1-6, the V gene TRBV27; possible D gene TRBD1, 6 bases. Germline V gene data show CDR1 as MNHEY and CDR2 as SMNVEV (reference sequence). V dropped 5 bases and J dropped 4 bases, with 12 bases sitting between them. CDR3 length equals 15 residues. The CDR3 protein is CASSPEQGYNSPLHF. CDR3 sequence (DNA): TGTGCCAGCAGTCCGGAACAGGGTTATAATTCACCCCTCCACTTT.

This clone was observed a single time. The sample contains more than one DNA sequence encoding this CDR3. The chain carries TRBV7-3 and TRBJ1-1; the D gene is possibly TRBD1 (6 bases). V was shortened by 6 bases and J by 1 base, with 9 bases between the two germline ends. CDR1 and CDR2 from the germline V gene are SGHTA and FQGTGA. This CDR3 comprises 13 residues. CDR3 sequence: CASSQQGNTEAFF. In DNA form, the CDR3 reads TGTGCCAGCAGTCAACAGGGGAACACTGAAGCTTTCTTT.

The chain is built from TRBV10-2 and TRBJ1-2; no clear D. Trimming removed 3 bases from V and 4 bases from J, with 3 bases in between. CDR1 WSHSY and CDR2 SAAADI come from the germline V gene. The CDR3 is 11 residues long. The CDR3 coding sequence is TGCGCCAGCAGTGATCTCTATGGCTACACCTTC. Translating it yields CASSDLYGYTF.

This clone was seen once. This sequence joins TRBV3-1 (or the pseudogene TRBV3-2) and TRBJ2-3; tentatively, D is TRBD1 (6 bases). The CDR3 covers 15 residues. The V gene lost 1 base and the J gene lost 0 bases, with 8 bases spanning the gap. The germline gives CDR1 LGHDT, CDR2 YNNKEL (reference sequence). This CDR3 reads CASSQGTVSTDTQYF. The CDR3 DNA is TGTGCCAGCAGCCAAGGGACAGTCAGCACAGATACGCAGTATTTT.

This rearrangement joins TRBV6-5 to TRBJ1-1, with D perhaps TRBD1 (6 bases). Per the germline V gene, CDR1 is MNHEY and CDR2 is SVGAGI. V was cut by 9 bases and J by 5 bases, with 16 bases left in between. The CDR3 has 13 amino acids. The CDR3 coding sequence is TGTGCCAGTTCTCTCATGCAGGGGACTGAAGCTTTCTTT. As protein: CASSLMQGTEAFF.

V and J are TRBV7-2 and TRBJ1-5; D is possibly TRBD1 (6 bases). The V gene lost 2 bases and the J gene lost 7 bases, with 15 bases spanning the gap. CDR3 size: 15 residues. Germline loops: CDR1 SGHTA, CDR2 FQGNSA. CDR3 loop: CASSLQGLEYQPQHF. The CDR3 region has the DNA TGTGCCAGCAGCTTACAGGGGCTTGAATACCAGCCCCAGCATTTT.

The rearrangement joins TRBV19 to TRBJ2-2; the D gene is possibly TRBD1 (5 bases). Trimming left V 5 bases short and J 1 base short, with 14 bases between. CDR1 LNHDA and CDR2 SQIVND come from the germline V gene (reference sequence). The CDR3 is 16 residues long. The CDR3: CASSVSRRENTGELFF. Here the CDR3 DNA reads TGTGCCAGTAGTGTATCCCGCAGGGAGAACACCGGGGAGCTGTTTTTT.

This chain links TRBV30 with TRBJ1-6, with D perhaps matching TRBD1 (6 bases). This CDR3 spans 16 amino acids. Germline V gene data show CDR1 as GTSNPN and CDR2 as SVGIG (reference sequence). V was clipped by 3 bases and J by 5 bases, with 17 bases between them. The CDR3 is CAWRSQGRGNNSPLHF. CDR3 bases: TGTGCCTGGAGATCGCAGGGGAGGGGTAATAATTCACCCCTCCACTTT.

The chain recombines TRBV6-5 with TRBJ1-1, with a weak D call TRBD1 (6 bases). The V gene's germline CDR1 is MNHEY and CDR2 SVGAGI. The CDR3 length is 13 residues. The ends were cut back, 6 bases at V and 1 base at J, with 9 bases in the middle. The CDR3 coding sequence is TGTGCCAGCAGGCCACAGGGGAACACTGAAGCTTTCTTT. The encoded protein is CASRPQGNTEAFF.

This clone was found once. V is TRBV6-1 and J is TRBJ1-2; D gene ambiguous. V gave up 3 bases and J gave up 4 bases, with 9 bases separating them. Germline V gene data show CDR1 as MNHNS and CDR2 as SASEGT. The CDR3 spans 13 residues. The CDR3, as DNA: TGTGCCAGCAGTGAGGTACAGATCTATGGCTACACCTTC. Protein: CASSEVQIYGYTF.

V and J are TRBV2 and TRBJ2-7; possibly TRBD1 for D (6 bases). This CDR3 comprises 14 residues. The germline V gene encodes CDR1 SNHLY and CDR2 FYNNEI. V was clipped by 4 bases and J by 2 bases, with 12 bases between them. CDR3 protein: CASSAQGAAYEQYV. The CDR3 nucleotides are TGTGCCAGCAGTGCACAGGGAGCGGCCTACGAGCAGTACGTC.

This clone is a singleton in its sample. V usage is TRBV7-2 and J usage is TRBJ1-1; tentatively, D is TRBD1 (5 bases). Germline V gives CDR1 SGHTA, CDR2 FQGNSA. This CDR3 comprises 16 residues. V was trimmed by 4 bases and J by 4 bases, leaving 19 bases between them. This CDR3 is CASSYIGAGVGTEAFF. The CDR3 DNA reads TGTGCCAGCAGCTATATAGGCGCGGGGGTCGGCACTGAAGCTTTCTTT.

The genes are TRBV11-2 and TRBJ1-6; 11 bases match TRBD1. CDR3 length equals 17 residues. Germline assignment: CDR1 SGHAT and CDR2 FQNNGV. V dropped 6 bases and J dropped 3; count of bases not matched to a gene: 7. The CDR3 DNA reads as TGTGCCAGCAGAAGGACAGGGGGCCCCTACTATAATTCACCCCTCCACTTT. Translating gives CASRRTGGPYYNSPLHF. Using reference TRBV11-2 and TRBJ1-6 for the parts outside the CDR3, the full variable domain is EAGVAQSPRYKIIEKRQSVAFWCNPISGHATLYWYQQILGQGPKLLIQFQNNGVVDDSQLPKDRFSAERLKGVDSTLKIQPAKLEDSAVYLCASRRTGGPYYNSPLHFGNGTRLTVT.

The rearrangement links TRBV28 to TRBJ1-1; 10 nucleotides agree with TRBD1. Germline-derived CDR1 and CDR2 are MDHEN and SYDVKM. The CDR3 is made up of 16 amino acids. After removal of 4 bases from V and 4 bases from J, the junction contained 9 bases not matched to a gene. CDR3 in DNA: TGTGCCAGCAGTTCCGACAGGGGGCAAGTGCGCACTGAAGCTTTCTTT. Its translation is CASSSDRGQVRTEAFF. The variable domain in full, with the rest retrieved from reference TRBV28 and TRBJ1-1, is DVKVTQSSRYLVKRTGEKVFLECVQDMDHENMFWYRQDPGLGLRLIYFSYDVKMKEKGDIPEGYSVSREKKERFSLILESASTNQTSMYLCASSSDRGQVRTEAFFGQGTRLTVV.

This chain links TRBV5-1 with TRBJ2-2; perhaps TRBD1 as D (6 bases). This CDR3 comprises 15 residues. CDR1 and CDR2 from the germline V gene are SGHRS and YFSETQ. V dropped 2 bases and J dropped 3 bases, with 11 bases sitting between them. The CDR3 nucleotides are TGCGCCAGCAGCTTCACAGGGATGGACACCGGGGAGCTGTTTTTT. Translation: CASSFTGMDTGELFF.

The chain carries TRBV6-5 and TRBJ1-1, with D tentatively TRBD1 (6 bases). This CDR3 has 15 residues. Germline assignment: CDR1 MNHEY and CDR2 SVGAGI. V was cut by 6 bases and J by 5 bases, with 19 bases left in between. CDR3 sequence (DNA): TGTGCCAGCAGATTGACTCCCACAGGGTGGACTGAAGCTTTCTTT. It encodes CASRLTPTGWTEAFF.

This clone has only one observation. The genes are TRBV19 and TRBJ1-4; possibly TRBD1 for D (5 bases). The ends were cut back, 5 bases at V and 6 bases at J, with 25 bases in the middle. This CDR3 has 18 amino acids. Germline lookup yields CDR1 LNHDA and CDR2 SQIVND (reference sequence). The CDR3 spells CASSPPKFWMGTDEKLFF. In DNA form, the CDR3 reads TGTGCCAGTAGTCCTCCTAAGTTTTGGATGGGGACTGATGAAAAACTGTTTTTT.

The chain combines TRBV9 with TRBJ2-5, with TRBD2 matching over 8 bases. After removal of 0 bases from V and 1 base from J, the junction contained 2 bases not matched to a gene. The germline CDR1 and CDR2 sequences are SGDLS and YYNGEE. The CDR3 has 15 residues. The CDR3 spells CASSVAGGPQETQYF. The CDR3, as DNA: TGTGCCAGCAGCGTAGCGGGGGGGCCCCAAGAGACCCAGTACTTC.

This chain links TRBV5-1 with TRBJ2-7, with 8 bases identical to TRBD1. V shed 2 bases, J shed 5 bases, and the junction held 6 bases outside the gene matches. This CDR3 has 14 residues. Germline CDR1 is SGHRS and CDR2 is YFSETQ. CDR3 nucleotide sequence: TGCGCCAGCAGCTTCGGACAGGGATCGGACGAGCAGTACTTC. This gives the protein CASSFGQGSDEQYF.